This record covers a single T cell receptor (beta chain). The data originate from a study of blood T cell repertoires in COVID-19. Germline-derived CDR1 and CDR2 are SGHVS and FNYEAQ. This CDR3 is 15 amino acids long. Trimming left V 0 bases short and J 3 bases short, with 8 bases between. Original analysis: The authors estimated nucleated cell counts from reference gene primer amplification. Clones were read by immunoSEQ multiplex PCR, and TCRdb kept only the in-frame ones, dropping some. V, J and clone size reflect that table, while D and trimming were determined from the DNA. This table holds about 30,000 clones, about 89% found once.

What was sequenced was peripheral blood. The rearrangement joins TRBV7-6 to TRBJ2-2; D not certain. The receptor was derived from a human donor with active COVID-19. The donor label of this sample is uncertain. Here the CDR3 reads CASSLASLYTGELFF. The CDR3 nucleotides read TGTGCCAGCAGCTTAGCGAGTCTGTACACCGGGGAGCTGTTTTTT.